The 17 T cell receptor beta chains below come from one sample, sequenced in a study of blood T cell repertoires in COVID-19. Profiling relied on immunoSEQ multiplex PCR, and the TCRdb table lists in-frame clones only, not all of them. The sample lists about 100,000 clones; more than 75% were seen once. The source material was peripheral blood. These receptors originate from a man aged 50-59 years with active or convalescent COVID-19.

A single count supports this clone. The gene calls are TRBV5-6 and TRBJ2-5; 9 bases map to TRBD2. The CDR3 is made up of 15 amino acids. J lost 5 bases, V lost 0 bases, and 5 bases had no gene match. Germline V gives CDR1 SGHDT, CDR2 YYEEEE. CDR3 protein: CASSLGRGGPETQYF. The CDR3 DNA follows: TGTGCCAGCAGCTTGGGGCGGGGGGGCCCGGAGACCCAGTACTTC.

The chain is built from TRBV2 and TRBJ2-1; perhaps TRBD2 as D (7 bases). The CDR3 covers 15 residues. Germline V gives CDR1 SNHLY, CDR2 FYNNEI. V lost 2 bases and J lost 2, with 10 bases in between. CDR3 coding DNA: TGTGCCAGCAGTGAACGCGGGGGCCCCTACAATGAGCAGTTCTTC. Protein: CASSERGGPYNEQFF.

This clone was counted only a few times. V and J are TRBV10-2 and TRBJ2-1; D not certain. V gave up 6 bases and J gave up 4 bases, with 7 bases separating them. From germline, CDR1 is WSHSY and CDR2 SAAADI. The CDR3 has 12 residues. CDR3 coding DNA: TGCGCCAGCAGCGTTCAGTACAATGAGCAGTTCTTC. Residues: CASSVQYNEQFF.

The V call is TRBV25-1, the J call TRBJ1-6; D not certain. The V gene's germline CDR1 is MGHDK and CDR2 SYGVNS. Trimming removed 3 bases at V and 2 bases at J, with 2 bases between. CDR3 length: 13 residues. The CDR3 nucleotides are TGTGCCAGCAGTGACGCCTATAATTCACCCCTCCACTTT. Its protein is CASSDAYNSPLHF.

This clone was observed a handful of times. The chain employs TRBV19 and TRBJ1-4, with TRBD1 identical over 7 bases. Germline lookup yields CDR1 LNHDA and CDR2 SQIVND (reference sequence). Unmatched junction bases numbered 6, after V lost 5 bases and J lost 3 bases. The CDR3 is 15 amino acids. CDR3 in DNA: TGTGCCAGTAGTCCGCGACAGGGAGCTAATGAAAAACTGTTTTTT. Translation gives CASSPRQGANEKLFF.

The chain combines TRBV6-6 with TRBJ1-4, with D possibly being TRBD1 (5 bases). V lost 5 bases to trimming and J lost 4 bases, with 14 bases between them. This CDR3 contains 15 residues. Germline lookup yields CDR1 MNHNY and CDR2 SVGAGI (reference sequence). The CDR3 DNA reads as TGTGCCAGCAGTAAACTCGGGGGTAATAATGAAAAACTGTTTTTT. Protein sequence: CASSKLGGNNEKLFF.

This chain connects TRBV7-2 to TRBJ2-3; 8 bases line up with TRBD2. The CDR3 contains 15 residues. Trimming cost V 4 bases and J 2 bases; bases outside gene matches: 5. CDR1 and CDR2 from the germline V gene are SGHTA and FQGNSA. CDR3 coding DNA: TGTGCCAGCAGCTCCCAGCGGGGGAACACAGATACGCAGTATTTT. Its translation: CASSSQRGNTDTQYF.

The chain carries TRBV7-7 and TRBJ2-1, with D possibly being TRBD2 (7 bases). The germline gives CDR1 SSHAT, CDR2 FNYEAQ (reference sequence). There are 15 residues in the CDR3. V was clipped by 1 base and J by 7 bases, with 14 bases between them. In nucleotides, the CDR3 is TGTGCCAGCAGCTTAGGACGGGGGGCCGGGAATGAGCAGTTCTTC. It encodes CASSLGRGAGNEQFF.

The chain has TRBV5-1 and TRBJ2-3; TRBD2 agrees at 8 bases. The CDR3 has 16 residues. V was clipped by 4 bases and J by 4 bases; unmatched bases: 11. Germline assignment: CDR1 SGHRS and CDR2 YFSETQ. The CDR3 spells CASSLGFSGDSDTQYF. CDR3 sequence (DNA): TGCGCCAGCAGCCTTGGTTTTAGCGGGGACTCAGATACGCAGTATTTT.

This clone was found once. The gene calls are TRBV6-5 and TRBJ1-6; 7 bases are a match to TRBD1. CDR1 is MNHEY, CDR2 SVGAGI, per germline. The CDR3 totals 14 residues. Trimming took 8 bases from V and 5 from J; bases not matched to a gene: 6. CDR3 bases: TGTGCCAGCCATGGGGGACAGAATAATTCACCCCTCCACTTT. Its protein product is CASHGGQNNSPLHF.

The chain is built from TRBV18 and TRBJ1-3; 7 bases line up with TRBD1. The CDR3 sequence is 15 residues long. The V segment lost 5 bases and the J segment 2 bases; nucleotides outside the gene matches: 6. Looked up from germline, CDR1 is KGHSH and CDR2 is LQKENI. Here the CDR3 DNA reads TGTGCCAGCTCAACGACAGGGATCGCTGGAAACACCATATATTTT. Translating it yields CASSTTGIAGNTIYF.

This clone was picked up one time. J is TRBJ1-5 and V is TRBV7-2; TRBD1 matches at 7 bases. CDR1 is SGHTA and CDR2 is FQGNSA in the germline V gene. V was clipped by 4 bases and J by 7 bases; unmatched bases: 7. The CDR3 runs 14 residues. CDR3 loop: CASSSRQGRQPQHF. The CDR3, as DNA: TGTGCCAGCAGCTCAAGACAGGGCAGGCAGCCCCAGCATTTT.

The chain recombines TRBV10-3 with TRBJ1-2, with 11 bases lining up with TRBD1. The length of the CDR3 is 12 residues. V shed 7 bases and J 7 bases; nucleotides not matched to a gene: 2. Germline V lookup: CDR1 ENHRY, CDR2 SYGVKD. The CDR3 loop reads CAITGTGGGYTF. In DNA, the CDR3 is TGTGCCATCACAGGGACAGGGGGTGGCTACACCTTC.

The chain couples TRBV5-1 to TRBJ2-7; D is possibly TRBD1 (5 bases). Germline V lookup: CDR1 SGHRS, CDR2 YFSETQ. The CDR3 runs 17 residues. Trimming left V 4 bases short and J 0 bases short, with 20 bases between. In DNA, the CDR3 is TGCGCCAGCAGCCTCTTAAAAGTCAGGGTCCGCTCCTACGAGCAGTACGTC. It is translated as CASSLLKVRVRSYEQYV.

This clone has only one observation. CDR3 residues: CASSPRVETGELFF. The CDR3 DNA is TGTGCCAGCTCACCGAGGGTCGAAACCGGGGAGCTGTTTTTT. J is TRBJ2-2 and V is TRBV18, with D perhaps TRBD2 (5 bases). Trimming cost V 3 bases and J 5 bases, with 10 bases left between them. Germline CDR1 and CDR2: KGHSH and LQKENI. The CDR3 has 14 residues.

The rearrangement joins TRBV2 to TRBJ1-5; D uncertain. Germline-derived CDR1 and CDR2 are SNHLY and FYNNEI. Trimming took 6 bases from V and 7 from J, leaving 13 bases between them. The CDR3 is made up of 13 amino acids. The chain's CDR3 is CASRFGPGQPQHF. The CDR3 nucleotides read TGTGCCAGCAGATTCGGACCGGGGCAGCCCCAGCATTTT.

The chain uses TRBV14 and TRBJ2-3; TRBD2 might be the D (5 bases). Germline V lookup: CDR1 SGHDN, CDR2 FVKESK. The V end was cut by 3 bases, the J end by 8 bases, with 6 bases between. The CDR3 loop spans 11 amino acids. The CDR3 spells CASSHGLTQYF. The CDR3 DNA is TGTGCCAGCAGCCATGGACTTACGCAGTATTTT.